Each of the 30 T cell receptor beta chains below was sequenced from the same sample in a study of cytomegalovirus exposure and HLA in healthy donors. Amplification used 60 Vbeta primers and 13 Jbeta primers. Sequenced by immunoSEQ multiplex PCR; TCRdb stores in-frame clones only, minus some. The sample has 200,000 to 300,000 clones, around four fifths seen once. Input material: PBMCs. These TCRs come from a woman aged 40 to 50 in good health and CMV-seropositive.

A single count supports this clone. The chain is built from TRBV2 and TRBJ1-5; TRBD1 is a possible D gene (6 bases). Germline V CDR1 and CDR2: SNHLY, FYNNEI. The CDR3 spans 22 residues. The germline V and J ends were trimmed by 7 bases and 0 bases, with 34 bases remaining between them. The DNA of the CDR3 is TGTGCCAGCACCCGGGACATTACGGGGCAGACGACAAAAATTAATAGCAATCAGCCCCAGCATTTT. This encodes CASTRDITGQTTKINSNQPQHF.

This clone was detected once. The chain combines TRBV28 with TRBJ1-4; 9 nucleotides agree with TRBD1. J was trimmed by 8 bases and V by 5 bases; bases with no gene match: 6. This CDR3 has 14 amino acids. Germline lookup yields CDR1 MDHEN and CDR2 SYDVKM. For the CDR3, the DNA is TGTGCCAGCAGTAAACAGGGGGCGCGGGAAAAACTGTTTTTT. Encoded protein: CASSKQGAREKLFF. Together with reference TRBV28 and TRBJ1-4, the CDR3 gives the full variable domain: DVKVTQSSRYLVKRTGEKVFLECVQDMDHENMFWYRQDPGLGLRLIYFSYDVKMKEKGDIPEGYSVSREKKERFSLILESASTNQTSMYLCASSKQGAREKLFFGSGTQLSVL.

The CDR3: CASSYTGTPGETQYF. The CDR3 bases are TGTGCCAGCAGTTACACGGGGACTCCAGGCGAGACCCAGTACTTC. The chain employs TRBV6-5 and TRBJ2-5, with a possible D match to TRBD2 (6 bases). The V gene lost 2 bases and the J gene lost 5 bases, with 15 bases spanning the gap. The CDR3 covers 15 residues. Looked up from germline, CDR1 is MNHEY and CDR2 is SVGAGI.

This clone has more than one count but fewer than ten. The chain carries TRBV6-6 and TRBJ1-2; D gene uncertain. CDR1 and CDR2 from the germline V gene are MNHNY and SVGAGI (reference sequence). This CDR3 comprises 16 residues. V was pared by 6 bases and J by 0 bases, with 17 bases between. The CDR3 DNA sequence: TGTGCCAGCAGCTACCTCGGGGAGCAGGCTAACTATGGCTACACCTTC. It encodes CASSYLGEQANYGYTF.

The CDR3 reads CAISGLAGGYNEQFF. CDR3 sequence (DNA): TGTGCCATCAGCGGACTAGCGGGAGGGTACAATGAGCAGTTCTTC. This rearrangement joins TRBV10-3 to TRBJ2-1, with 15 nucleotides matching TRBD2. The CDR3 totals 15 residues. CDR1 is ENHRY, CDR2 SYGVKD, per germline. V lost 6 bases to trimming and J lost 4 bases; unmatched junction nucleotides: 1.

The rearrangement links TRBV4-2 to TRBJ1-1; D unclear. The length of the CDR3 is 15 residues. From germline, CDR1 is LGHNA and CDR2 YNFKEQ. Trimming took 4 bases from V and 5 from J, leaving 17 bases between them. In DNA form, the CDR3 reads TGTGCCAGCAGCCCAAGCCCCCGAACGGGGACTGAAGCTTTCTTT. This codes for CASSPSPRTGTEAFF.

This chain uses TRBV25-1 with TRBJ1-5; no definite D call. The CDR3 length is 11 residues. The V gene's germline CDR1 is MGHDK and CDR2 SYGVNS. CDR3 sequence: CPQIGVQPQHF. In DNA, the CDR3 is TGTCCTCAAATCGGGGTTCAGCCCCAGCATTTT.

V is TRBV7-6 and J is TRBJ1-3; perhaps TRBD1 as D (5 bases). Germline-derived CDR1 and CDR2 are SGHVS and FNYEAQ. Trimming took off 1 base at V and 2 bases at J, with 9 bases between the two ends. This CDR3 region has 15 residues. The CDR3 loop reads CASSLEGAAGNTIYF. CDR3 DNA sequence: TGTGCCAGCAGCTTAGAAGGGGCAGCTGGAAACACCATATATTTT. Using reference TRBV7-6 and TRBJ1-3 for the parts outside the CDR3, the full variable domain is GAGVSQSPRYKVTKRGQDVALRCDPISGHVSLYWYRQALGQGPEFLTYFNYEAQQDKSGLPNDRFSAERPEGSISTLTIQRTEQRDSAMYRCASSLEGAAGNTIYFGEGSWLTVV.

The chain combines TRBV27 with TRBJ2-7; D gene uncertain. Germline CDR1 is MNHEY and CDR2 is SMNVEV (reference sequence). The CDR3 has 13 amino acids. Trimming pared 2 bases from V and 4 bases from J, leaving 9 bases between. The chain's CDR3 is CASSLGHQYEQYF. The CDR3 region has the DNA TGTGCCAGCAGTTTAGGGCATCAATACGAGCAGTACTTC.

In its sample, this clone was seen a few times. The chain recombines TRBV27 with TRBJ2-7; 12 positions agree with TRBD2. The germline CDR1 and CDR2 sequences are MNHEY and SMNVEV (reference sequence). The CDR3 covers 15 residues. V lost 5 bases, J lost 7 bases, and 9 bases stayed unmatched. This CDR3 reads CASSTRLAGVSEQYF. Here the CDR3 DNA reads TGTGCCAGCAGTACCCGACTAGCGGGAGTGAGTGAGCAGTACTTC.

The V and J genes are TRBV30 and TRBJ2-5, with 9 nucleotides matching TRBD1. The closer fit of TRBJ2-7 to the DNA end suggests the J call may be wrong. The CDR3 is 14 amino acids. Germline values: CDR1 GTSNPN, CDR2 SVGIG (reference sequence). CDR3 residues: CAWSLGGQGYEQYF. For the CDR3, the DNA is TGTGCCTGGAGTTTAGGGGGACAGGGCTACGAGCAGTACTTC.

The rearrangement links TRBV19 to TRBJ2-1; 14 positions match TRBD2. The CDR3 consists of 18 residues. Trimming at V came to 5 bases and at J to 6 bases, leaving 12 bases not matched to a gene. Germline lookup yields CDR1 LNHDA and CDR2 SQIVND (reference sequence). The CDR3 coding sequence is TGTGCCAGTAGTCCTCGACTAGCGGGAGGGCCTTTAATCAATGAGCAGTTCTTC. Translation: CASSPRLAGGPLINEQFF.

The rearrangement links TRBV6-5 to TRBJ1-3; weak D call: TRBD1 (6 bases). The V gene's germline CDR1 is MNHEY and CDR2 SVGAGI. CDR3 length: 15 amino acids. The V end lost 4 bases, the J end lost 1 base, and 11 bases lay between the germline ends. The CDR3 DNA is TGTGCCAGCAGTTTCGAAGGGGGTTCTGGAAACACCATATATTTT. Translated: CASSFEGGSGNTIYF.

This chain uses TRBV28 with TRBJ2-1; 12 bases are a match to TRBD2. V trimming: 9 bases; J trimming: 7 bases; junction bases outside the gene matches: 10. The length of the CDR3 is 15 residues. Germline lookup yields CDR1 MDHEN and CDR2 SYDVKM. Here the CDR3 reads CASTGLAGNLNEQFF. CDR3 coding DNA: TGTGCCAGTACCGGACTAGCGGGAAACTTGAATGAGCAGTTCTTC.

This clone was seen more than once but under ten times. V and J are TRBV19 and TRBJ1-2; 7 bases align to TRBD1. This CDR3 contains 15 residues. Germline V lookup: CDR1 LNHDA, CDR2 SQIVND (reference sequence). With 6 bases clipped from V and 0 bases from J, the junction kept 7 bases outside the gene matches. CDR3 protein: CASRKGQPSNYGYTF. In DNA, the CDR3 is TGTGCCAGTAGGAAGGGACAGCCTTCTAACTATGGCTACACCTTC.

V gene TRBV11-2 combines with J gene TRBJ2-3; no definite D call. The germline gives CDR1 SGHAT, CDR2 FQNNGV. The CDR3 covers 14 residues. V was shortened by 10 bases and J by 2 bases, with 16 bases between the two germline ends. The CDR3 here is CATLRSGATDTQYF. The DNA for the CDR3 is TGTGCCACCCTCCGGTCAGGCGCCACAGATACGCAGTATTTT.

The chain links TRBV18 to TRBJ2-7; 7 positions match TRBD1. CDR1 and CDR2 (germline): KGHSH, LQKENI. V dropped 4 bases and J dropped 1; count of bases not matched to a gene: 10. The CDR3 is made up of 16 amino acids. CDR3 sequence: CASSQGQDPYSYEQYF. As DNA, the CDR3 is TGTGCCAGCTCACAAGGACAGGACCCCTATTCCTACGAGCAGTACTTC.

This clone was recorded once. The J gene is TRBJ1-6, the V gene TRBV6-5, with 7 bases that match TRBD1. Germline lookup yields CDR1 MNHEY and CDR2 SVGAGI. The junction had 4 bases not matched to a gene; V was cut back by 4 bases and J by 7 bases. The CDR3 is 14 residues long. The CDR3 nucleotides read TGTGCCAGCAGTTGGGACAGTTCCAATTCACCCCTCCACTTT. Amino acid sequence: CASSWDSSNSPLHF.

V is TRBV30 and J is TRBJ1-3; tentative D call: TRBD1 (5 bases). The CDR3 extends over 15 amino acids. Germline CDR1 GTSNPN, CDR2 SVGIG (reference sequence). V lost 3 bases to trimming and J lost 0 bases, with 12 bases between them. CDR3: CAWSPFRVSGNTIYF. DNA for the CDR3: TGTGCCTGGAGCCCCTTCAGGGTCTCTGGAAACACCATATATTTT.

This chain connects TRBV7-2 to TRBJ2-1; 8 positions match TRBD2. Trimming cost V 0 bases and J 0 bases; bases outside gene matches: 1. The CDR3 covers 16 residues. In germline, CDR1 is SGHTA, CDR2 FQGNSA. The DNA of the CDR3 is TGTGCCAGCAGCTTAGCAGCGGGAGCCTCCTACAATGAGCAGTTCTTC. Protein: CASSLAAGASYNEQFF.

V is TRBV11-2 and J is TRBJ2-1; D is perhaps TRBD2 (5 bases). The CDR3 is 12 residues long. Trimming removed 5 bases from V and 14 bases from J, with 16 bases in between. Germline CDR1 reads SGHAT; CDR2 reads FQNNGV. The CDR3 nucleotides are TGTGCCAGCAGCCCACCCCCGGGATTGGAGTTCTTC. This sequence encodes CASSPPPGLEFF.

J is TRBJ2-5 and V is TRBV5-1; 11 bases agree with TRBD2. The J call may be mistaken, given a closer DNA end match to TRBJ2-7. This CDR3 is 15 amino acids long. The V gene's germline CDR1 is SGHRS and CDR2 YFSETQ. The DNA for the CDR3 is TGCGCCAGCAGCTGGACTAGCGGGCCAACCTACGAGCAGTACTTC. It codes for CASSWTSGPTYEQYF.

This sequence joins TRBV27 and TRBJ2-1; D ambiguous. Trimming cost V 10 bases and J 1 base, with 17 bases left between them. The CDR3 length is 15 residues. Germline lookup yields CDR1 MNHEY and CDR2 SMNVEV (reference sequence). CDR3 protein: CANKQQSGSYNEQFF. CDR3 nucleotide sequence: TGTGCCAACAAACAGCAAAGTGGATCCTACAATGAGCAGTTCTTC.

This clone has just one count. The chain is built from TRBV9 and TRBJ1-1; 9 nucleotides line up with TRBD1. Germline V gene data show CDR1 as SGDLS and CDR2 as YYNGEE. The ends lost 3 bases at V and 2 bases at J; junction bases unmatched: 5. This CDR3 comprises 15 residues. This CDR3 is CASSEDRGPNTEAFF. The CDR3 nucleotides are TGTGCCAGCAGCGAGGACAGGGGCCCTAACACTGAAGCTTTCTTT.

This clone showed up just a few times. The gene calls are TRBV4-3 and TRBJ2-3; 9 bases map to TRBD2. With 4 bases clipped from V and 4 bases from J, the junction kept 12 bases outside the gene matches. Germline-derived CDR1 and CDR2 are LGHNA and YSLEER. The CDR3 contains 17 residues. CDR3 sequence (DNA): TGCGCCAGCAGCCCGTCTAGCGGGATAAGTCCTTCAGATACGCAGTATTTT. This translates into CASSPSSGISPSDTQYF.

The J gene is TRBJ2-7, the V gene TRBV7-9; TRBD1 aligns across 7 bases. The CDR3 spans 17 residues. The V and J ends lost 6 bases and 0 bases, in that order; junction bases with no gene match: 14. From germline, CDR1 is SEHNR and CDR2 FQNEAQ (reference sequence). CDR3 loop: CASSSLRGPVNSYEQYF. The CDR3 DNA reads TGTGCCAGCAGTTCCCTAAGGGGGCCCGTGAACTCCTACGAGCAGTACTTC.

The chain employs TRBV2 and TRBJ2-1; 9 nucleotides match TRBD2. Germline-derived CDR1 and CDR2 are SNHLY and FYNNEI. CDR3 length: 12 residues. J gave up 6 bases and V 6 bases, and 0 bases lay outside the gene matches. The CDR3 is CASRLAGNEQFF. The DNA of the CDR3 is TGTGCCAGCAGACTAGCGGGCAATGAGCAGTTCTTC.

J is TRBJ2-5 and V is TRBV2; no clear D gene. The germline V and J ends were trimmed by 5 bases and 5 bases, with 12 bases remaining between them. The CDR3 spans 13 residues. Germline CDR1 reads SNHLY; CDR2 reads FYNNEI. The chain's CDR3 is CASSPTYRETQYF. CDR3 nucleotides: TGTGCCAGCAGTCCAACCTACCGGGAGACCCAGTACTTC.

J is TRBJ2-4 and V is TRBV7-2, with 11 bases lining up with TRBD2. V was pared by 4 bases and J by 3 bases, with 11 bases of the junction left unmatched. The CDR3 runs to 18 residues. Germline CDR1 SGHTA, CDR2 FQGNSA. In DNA, the CDR3 is TGTGCCAGCAGCTGGGTGGGGACTAGCGGATTGGGCAAAAACATTCAGTACTTC. Its translation: CASSWVGTSGLGKNIQYF. The full variable domain, completed using reference TRBV7-2 and TRBJ2-4, is GAGVSQSPSNKVTEKGKDVELRCDPISGHTALYWYRQSLGQGLEFLIYFQGNSAPDKSGLPSDRFSAERTGGSVSTLTIQRTQQEDSAVYLCASSWVGTSGLGKNIQYFGAGTRLSVL.

This chain connects TRBV11-2 to TRBJ2-3; TRBD1 matches 8 bases. Germline V gives CDR1 SGHAT, CDR2 FQNNGV. CDR3 size: 14 residues. J lost 6 bases, V lost 5 bases, and 7 bases had no gene match. The CDR3 protein is CASSPDRVQDTQYF. The CDR3 DNA reads TGTGCCAGCAGCCCGGACAGGGTTCAGGATACGCAGTATTTT. Looking up the rest from reference TRBV11-2 and TRBJ2-3 gives the full variable domain: EAGVAQSPRYKIIEKRQSVAFWCNPISGHATLYWYQQILGQGPKLLIQFQNNGVVDDSQLPKDRFSAERLKGVDSTLKIQPAKLEDSAVYLCASSPDRVQDTQYFGPGTRLTVL.